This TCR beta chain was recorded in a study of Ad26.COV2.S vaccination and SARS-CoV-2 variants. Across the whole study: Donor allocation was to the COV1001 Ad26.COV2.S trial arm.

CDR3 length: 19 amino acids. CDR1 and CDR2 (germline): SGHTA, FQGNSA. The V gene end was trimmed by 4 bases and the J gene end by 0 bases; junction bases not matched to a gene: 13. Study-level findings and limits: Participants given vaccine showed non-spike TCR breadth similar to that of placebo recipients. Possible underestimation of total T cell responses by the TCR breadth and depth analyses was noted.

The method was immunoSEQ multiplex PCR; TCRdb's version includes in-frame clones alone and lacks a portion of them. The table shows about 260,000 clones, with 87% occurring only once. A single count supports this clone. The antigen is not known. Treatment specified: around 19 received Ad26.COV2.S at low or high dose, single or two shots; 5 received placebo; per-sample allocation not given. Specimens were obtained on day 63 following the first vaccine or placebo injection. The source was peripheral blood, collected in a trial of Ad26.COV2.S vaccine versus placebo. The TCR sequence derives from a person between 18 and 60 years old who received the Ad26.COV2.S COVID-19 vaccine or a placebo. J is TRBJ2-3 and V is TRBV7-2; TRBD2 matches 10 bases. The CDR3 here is CASSSAQAAGGLSTDTQYF. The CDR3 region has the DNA TGTGCCAGCAGCTCCGCCCAGGCAGCGGGAGGGCTGAGCACAGATACGCAGTATTTT.